Listed here is a single T cell receptor (beta chain). The V gene's germline CDR1 is GTSNPN and CDR2 SVGIG (reference sequence). CDR3 length: 13 amino acids. The V gene lost 3 bases and the J gene lost 3 bases, with 11 bases spanning the gap. This entry comes from a study of control samples from healthy donors and cancer patients. The assay was immunoSEQ multiplex PCR, and TCRdb's table has in-frame clones only and misses some. Of about 130,000 clones in the sample, approximately 92% are singletons; the top ten hold about 2.5%. This TCR was sampled from a man aged 35-49 years in good health. The rearrangement uses TRBV30 and TRBJ1-1, with D unclear. Sequencing was performed on blood. In DNA, the CDR3 is TGTGCCTGGAGACTGGCAGCGCACACTGAAGCTTTCTTT. Protein product: CAWRLAAHTEAFF.